Given below is one TCR beta chain in context. No cognate antigen has been identified for it. It has no much larger one-base neighbor in the sample; base qualities were not kept. Read against the paper, the sample's time point label means: persistent/refractory GD, antithyroid drugs over 5 years with positive TRAb. For both TCR sequencing and RNA sequencing, RNA was extracted from PBMCs using TRIzol. The diagnosis of Graves' disease followed American Thyroid Association guidelines. Patients for the study were recruited at an endocrinology department in Xi'an, China. From each patient, approximately 9 milliliters of peripheral blood was collected into an EDTA anticoagulant tube. PBMCs were isolated by Ficoll Paque Plus density gradient separation without further T cell sorting. RNA quality was checked with an Agilent 2100 Bioanalyzer and agarose gel, and concentration with a NanoDrop 2000. This specimen comes from a study of regulatory T cells in long-lasting Graves disease (dated by TCRdb to about 2021). Context from the whole study: Persistent Graves' disease was defined as antithyroid drug treatment for over 5 years with persistently positive TSH receptor autoantibodies. Persistent Graves' disease patients were compared with newly diagnosed Graves' disease patients by peripheral blood TCR sequencing and RNA sequencing. The study was conducted in China and was registered as a clinical trial. TCR sequencing covered roughly 13 persistent and about 20 newly diagnosed Graves' disease patients, some 33 samples in total. Antithyroid drugs had been taken for about 10.3 years on average by persistent Graves' disease patients in the clinical cohort.

Including the terminal cysteine and phenylalanine, the CDR3 comprises 17 residues. The sequence is cut down to CDR3 DNA, 51 bases in frame from base 1. From the germline V gene, CDR1 is SGHDN and CDR2 is FVKESK. Trimming accounts for 0 bases at V and 8 bases at J, while the number of junction bases matched to no gene is 12. Here is what the overall study found, with its caveats: Lower TCR Shannon entropy and fewer highly expanded clones were observed in persistent Graves' disease patients than in newly diagnosed patients, which suggested clonal expansion. Peripheral blood alone was examined, since thyroid tissue, which constituted the primary lesion, could not be accessed. Persistent patients shared more public clonotypes among themselves (fewer than 3,000) than newly diagnosed patients did (nearly 1,000). The small sample size was acknowledged by the authors as a limitation that may reduce accuracy. Only the TCR beta chain was sequenced and analyzed. TRBV28, TRBJ1-2 and TRBJ2-5 were preferentially used in persistent disease, while TRBV20-1 and TRBJ2-1 were favored in newly diagnosed disease.

Receptors were amplified or captured by multiplex PCR. The reads were generated on an Illumina HiSeq 4000. iRepertoire HTBI primers and Arm-PCR amplification of CDR3 regions were used to construct TCR beta libraries. Before sequencing, the PCR products underwent gel purification. From the authors' description of their analysis: Gene usage analysis of CDR3 amino acid clonotypes used the 50 to 70 TRBV and more than 13 TRBJ segments found across samples. COPE and FqMerger were used to merge the filtered high-quality paired reads into contigs. BLAST was used to align contigs to IMGT TRBV, TRBD and TRBJ reference genes, with CDR3 defined following IMGT. Any clonotype with a frequency above 0.1% was classified as a highly expanded clone. Shannon entropy was used to measure repertoire diversity, and the Gini coefficient was used to measure V-J evenness. Clonotypes shared by more than one individual were considered public. TCRdb's own reprocessing of the public reads used fastp at Q25 and MiXCR and kept productive beta chains. Records with the same CDR3 protein are collapsed into one entry carrying the most frequent genes and DNA. TCRdb, not the original authors, processed these V and J calls. In all, the sample holds fewer than 400,000 distinct CDR3 sequences, and 20% of those were seen once. More than 20% of the sample is in the top ten clones.

The sequence is built from TRBV14 and TRBJ2-2; TRBD2 agrees with 7 junctional bases. The receptor's source is a female donor with Graves disease. Sequenced here: peripheral blood mononuclear cells (PBMCs), sampled when the disease was refractory, from a patient treated with antithyroid drugs. The DNA sequence is TGTGCCAGCAGCCAAGATCAAGGCTGGAGCGGGGCGGGGGAGCTGTTTTTT. It translates to CASSQDQGWSGAGELFF.